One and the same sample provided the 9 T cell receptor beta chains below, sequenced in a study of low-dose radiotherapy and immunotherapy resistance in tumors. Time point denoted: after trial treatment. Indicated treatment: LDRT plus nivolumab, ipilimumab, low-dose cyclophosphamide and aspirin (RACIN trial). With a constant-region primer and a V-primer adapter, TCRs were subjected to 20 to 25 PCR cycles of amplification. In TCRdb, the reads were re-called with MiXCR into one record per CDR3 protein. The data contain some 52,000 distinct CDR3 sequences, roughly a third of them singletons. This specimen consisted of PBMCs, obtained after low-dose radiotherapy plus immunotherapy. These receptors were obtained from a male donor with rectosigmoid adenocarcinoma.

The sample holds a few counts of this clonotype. The DNA of the CDR3 is TGCAGCGTTGGGAGGAATGGCGGGAGGGCAGATACGCAGTATTTT. Translation gives CSVGRNGGRADTQYF. The V and J genes are TRBV29-1 and TRBJ2-3; 9 nucleotides align to TRBD2. The V segment lost 4 bases and the J segment 4 bases; nucleotides outside the gene matches: 9. Germline loops: CDR1 SQVTM, CDR2 ANQGSEA. CDR3 length: 15 residues.

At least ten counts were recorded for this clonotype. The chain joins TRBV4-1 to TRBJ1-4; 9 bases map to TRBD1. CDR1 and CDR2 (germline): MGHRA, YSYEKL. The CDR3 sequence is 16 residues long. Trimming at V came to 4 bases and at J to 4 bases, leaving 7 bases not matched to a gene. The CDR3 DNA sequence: TGCGCCAGCAGCCCGGGACCGGGACAGGGTAATGAAAAACTGTTTTTT. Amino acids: CASSPGPGQGNEKLFF.

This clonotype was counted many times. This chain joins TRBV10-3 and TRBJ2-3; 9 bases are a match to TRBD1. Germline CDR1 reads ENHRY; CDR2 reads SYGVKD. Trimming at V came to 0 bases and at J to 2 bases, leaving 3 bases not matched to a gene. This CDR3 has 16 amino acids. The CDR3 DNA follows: TGTGCCATCAGTGAGTCAGGGACAGGGTCCACAGATACGCAGTATTTT. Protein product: CAISESGTGSTDTQYF.

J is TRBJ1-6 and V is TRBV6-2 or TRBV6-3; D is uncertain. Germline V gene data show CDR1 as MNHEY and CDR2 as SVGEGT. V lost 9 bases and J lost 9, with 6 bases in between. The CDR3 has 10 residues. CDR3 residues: CARTGSPLHF. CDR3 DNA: TGTGCCAGGACGGGTTCACCCCTCCACTTT.

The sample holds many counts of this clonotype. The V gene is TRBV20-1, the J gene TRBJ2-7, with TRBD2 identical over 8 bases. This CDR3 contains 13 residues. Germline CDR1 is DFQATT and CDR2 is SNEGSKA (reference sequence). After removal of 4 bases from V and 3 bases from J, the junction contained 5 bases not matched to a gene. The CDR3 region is CSAKLAADYEQYF. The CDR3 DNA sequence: TGCAGTGCTAAACTAGCGGCGGACTACGAGCAGTACTTC.

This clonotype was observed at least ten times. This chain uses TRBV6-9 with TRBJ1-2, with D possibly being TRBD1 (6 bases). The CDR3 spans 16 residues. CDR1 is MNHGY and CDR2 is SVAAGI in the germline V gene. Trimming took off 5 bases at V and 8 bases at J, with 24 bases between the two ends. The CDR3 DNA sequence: TGTGCCAGCAGTCCCCCGCGGGACATACCCCTTCAAGGCTACACCTTC. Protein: CASSPPRDIPLQGYTF.

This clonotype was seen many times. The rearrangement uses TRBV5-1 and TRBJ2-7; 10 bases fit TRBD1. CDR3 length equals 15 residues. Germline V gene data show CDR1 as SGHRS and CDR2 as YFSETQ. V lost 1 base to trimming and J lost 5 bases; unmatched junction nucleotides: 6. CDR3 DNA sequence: TGCGCCAGCAGCTTGCTCGGGACAGGGGTCGACGAGCAGTACTTC. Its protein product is CASSLLGTGVDEQYF.

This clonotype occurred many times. The CDR3 region is CSARDKAQHF. CDR3 in DNA: TGCAGTGCTAGAGACAAAGCGCAGCATTTT. The V and J genes are TRBV20-1 and TRBJ1-5; D ambiguous. Per germline, CDR1 DFQATT and CDR2 SNEGSKA (reference sequence). V was cut by 0 bases and J by 13 bases, with 7 bases left in between. This CDR3 has 10 amino acids.

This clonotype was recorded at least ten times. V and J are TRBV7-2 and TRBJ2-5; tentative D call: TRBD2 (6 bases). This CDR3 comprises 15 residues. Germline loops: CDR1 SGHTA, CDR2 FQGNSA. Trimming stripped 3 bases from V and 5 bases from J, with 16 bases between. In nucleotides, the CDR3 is TGTGCCAGCAGCTTTATTAGCGGCCCTAGTGAGACCCAGTACTTC. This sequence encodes CASSFISGPSETQYF.